A selection of T cell receptor beta chains follows, all from one sample in a study of shared clonotypes between healthy human individuals. Only in-frame clones appear in the TCRdb table, and some are missing; sequencing was by immunoSEQ multiplex PCR. Among approximately 720,000 clones listed, around 90% were seen once. The sample was naive CD8+ T cells sorted from blood. Every receptor here comes from a young man in good health. Each CDR3 is given with its conserved first and last residue. Each record gives: CDR3 protein, CDR3 DNA, clone size, J gene, V gene, D gene. The D gene is left open where the match is weak. Part of the rows lack a size; the others show once, few, many or a class for expanded clones.

CASSLGDNEQYF	TGTGCCAGCAGCTTAGGCGACAACGAGCAGTACTTC	NA	TRBJ2-7	TRBV7-9	NA
CASSSRDNYEQYF	TGTGCCAGCAGCTCCAGGGACAACTACGAGCAGTACTTC	NA	TRBJ2-7	TRBV7-9	NA
CSVEREGLTGELFF	TGCAGCGTTGAAAGGGAAGGCCTCACCGGGGAGCTGTTTTTT	once	TRBJ2-2	TRBV29-1	NA
CASSSGSNEQFF	TGTGCCAGCAGCTCAGGGTCCAATGAGCAGTTCTTC	once	TRBJ2-1	TRBV7-9	NA
CSAVGDEEDTDTQYF	TGCAGCGCCGTGGGGGATGAGGAGGATACAGATACGCAGTATTTT	NA	TRBJ2-3	TRBV29-1	NA
CASSLQIGRYLAGTDTQYF	TGTGCCAGCAGTTTACAAATCGGACGGTATCTAGCGGGAACAGATACGCAGTATTTT	NA	TRBJ2-3	TRBV28	TRBD2
CASSQDTGLAPDTQYF	TGCGCCAGCAGCCAAGATACGGGACTAGCGCCAGATACGCAGTATTTT	NA	TRBJ2-3	TRBV4-3	TRBD2
CASSLVPGTGAETQYF	TGTGCCAGCAGTTTAGTCCCCGGGACAGGGGCTGAGACCCAGTACTTC	NA	TRBJ2-5	TRBV27	TRBD1
CATLRGGKAFF	TGTGCCACCCTAAGGGGAGGGAAAGCTTTCTTT	NA	TRBJ1-1	TRBV9	NA
CATSRDRTGNPYEQYF	TGTGCCACCAGCAGAGATCGGACAGGGAACCCCTACGAGCAGTACTTC	once	TRBJ2-7	TRBV15	TRBD1
CASSPGGNQPQHF	TGTGCCAGCTCACCCGGCGGGAATCAGCCCCAGCATTTT	once	TRBJ1-5	TRBV18	NA
CASSLGYSGLPQAFF	TGTGCCAGCAGCTTAGGGTACAGCGGATTACCTCAAGCTTTCTTT	NA	TRBJ1-1	TRBV7-8	NA
CASSLVGLADSSSYNEQFF	TGCGCCAGCAGCTTGGTAGGACTAGCGGATTCAAGCTCCTACAATGAGCAGTTCTTC	once	TRBJ2-1	TRBV5-1	TRBD2
CASSLSDGNEQFF	TGTGCCAGCAGTTTATCCGACGGCAATGAGCAGTTCTTC	NA	TRBJ2-1	TRBV27	NA
CSVEERGRVSGYTF	TGCAGCGTTGAAGAAAGGGGGCGAGTTTCGGGCTACACCTTC	NA	TRBJ1-2	TRBV29-1	TRBD1
CASSLRVESGPDTQYF	TGCGCCAGCAGCCTACGGGTGGAGTCAGGACCAGATACGCAGTATTTT	NA	TRBJ2-3	TRBV4-3	NA
CSVEEGNTIYF	TGCAGCGTAGAGGAGGGAAACACCATATATTTT	NA	TRBJ1-3	TRBV29-1	NA
CSVLGLAGQEQYF	TGCAGCGTATTGGGACTAGCGGGTCAGGAGCAGTACTTC	NA	TRBJ2-7	TRBV29-1	TRBD2
CASSTVAVNTEAFF	TGTGCCAGCAGTACCGTCGCTGTGAACACTGAAGCTTTCTTT	NA	TRBJ1-1	TRBV27	NA
CASSSGLAGLQETQYF	TGTGCCAGCAGCTCGGGACTAGCGGGATTACAAGAGACCCAGTACTTC	NA	TRBJ2-5	TRBV5-4	TRBD2
CASSYPSASTYEQYF	TGTGCCAGCAGTTACCCCAGCGCAAGTACGTACGAGCAGTACTTC	NA	TRBJ2-7	TRBV6-5	NA
CASSQSTGGFTDTQYF	TGTGCCAGCAGCCAGTCCACTGGCGGTTTCACAGATACGCAGTATTTT	NA	TRBJ2-3	TRBV7-9	NA
CASSQVKRDIQYF	TGTGCCAGCAGCCAAGTGAAGAGAGACATTCAGTACTTC	NA	TRBJ2-4	TRBV7-9	NA
CASSENLQAGNEKLFF	TGTGCCAGCAGTGAAAATCTTCAGGCGGGAAATGAAAAACTGTTTTTT	NA	TRBJ1-4	TRBV6-1	NA
CASSLLQNNQPQHF	TGTGCCAGCAGTTTACTTCAGAACAATCAGCCCCAGCATTTT	NA	TRBJ1-5	TRBV28	NA
CASSEWAGGDHNEQFF	TGTGCCAGCAGTGAATGGGCGGGAGGGGACCACAATGAGCAGTTCTTC	NA	TRBJ2-1	TRBV2	TRBD2
CASSHSPGVEQYF	TGTGCCAGCAGCCACTCCCCAGGGGTTGAGCAGTACTTC	NA	TRBJ2-7	TRBV27	NA
CSGGQANYNEQFF	TGCAGCGGTGGACAGGCCAACTACAATGAGCAGTTCTTC	NA	TRBJ2-1	TRBV29-1	TRBD1
CASSLGRTSGRYEQYF	TGTGCCAGCAGCTTAGGGCGGACGAGCGGGAGATACGAGCAGTACTTC	NA	TRBJ2-7	TRBV7-6	TRBD2
CASSSHSGSEQFF	TGTGCCAGCAGCTCACATTCGGGGAGTGAGCAGTTCTTC	NA	TRBJ2-1	TRBV9	NA
CASSETIGESTDTQYF	TGCGCCAGCAGTGAGACAATTGGGGAGAGCACAGATACGCAGTATTTT	medium-sized	TRBJ2-3	TRBV10-1	NA
CAIKRAGGENEQFF	TGTGCCATCAAAAGAGCGGGAGGGGAGAATGAGCAGTTCTTC	few	TRBJ2-1	TRBV10-3	TRBD2
CASSPGLAGGYEQYF	TGCGCCAGCAGCCCAGGACTAGCGGGAGGCTACGAGCAGTACTTC	NA	TRBJ2-7	TRBV4-1	TRBD2
CSVAGLAGDLSVESAYNEQFF	TGCAGCGTTGCCGGACTAGCGGGAGACCTTAGCGTCGAATCTGCCTACAATGAGCAGTTCTTC	NA	TRBJ2-1	TRBV29-1	TRBD2
CASSASGELFF	TGTGCCAGCAGTGCCTCCGGGGAGCTGTTTTTT	NA	TRBJ2-2	TRBV6-4	NA